What follows are 29 T cell receptor beta chains derived from one specimen sequenced in a study of circulating CD8 cells and anti-PD-1 response in melanoma. Four subsets defined by PD-1 and/or TIGIT were sorted from live CD3+CD8+TCRalphabeta+ cells. TCR libraries were prepared from roughly 14 ng of total RNA with the QIAseq Immune Repertoire TCR panel. MiXCR, applied by TCRdb to the reads, yields one record per CDR3 protein. The sample has about 300 distinct CDR3 sequences; around 4.4% are singletons. The material was CD8+ T cells from PBMCs, obtained at baseline or after one month of anti-PD-1 therapy (not recorded which). The receptors come from a human donor with melanoma.

CDR3 DNA: TGTGCCAGCAGTGGCTCTGGGGAGGACACCGGGGAGCTGTTTTTT. This sequence encodes CASSGSGEDTGELFF. This chain connects TRBV6-4 to TRBJ2-2; D may be TRBD2 (6 bases). CDR1 is MRHNA, CDR2 SNTAGT, per germline. CDR3 length: 15 residues. V was shortened by 4 bases and J by 3 bases, with 12 bases between the two germline ends.

This clonotype qualifies as large. The chain links TRBV7-2 to TRBJ2-6; no clear D gene. Trimming left V 2 bases short and J 4 bases short, with 6 bases between. Germline V gene sequence: CDR1 SGHTA, CDR2 FQGNSA. The CDR3 is 14 residues long. Here the CDR3 DNA reads TGTGCCAGCAGCTTACACTCAGGGGCCAACGTCCTGACTTTC. Its translation: CASSLHSGANVLTF.

By its share, this clonotype is large. This chain uses TRBV24-1 with TRBJ2-2; TRBD1 aligns across 7 bases. Germline CDR1 KGHDR, CDR2 SFDVKD. This CDR3 has 17 residues. V lost 5 bases, J lost 1 base, and 9 bases stayed unmatched. Here the CDR3 DNA reads TGTGCCACCAGTGGCCAAGGGAGACAGGGGAACACCGGGGAGCTGTTTTTT. Its translation: CATSGQGRQGNTGELFF.

This clonotype is categorized as large (0.1 to 1%). This chain uses TRBV5-1 with TRBJ2-1; 13 nucleotides line up with TRBD2. This CDR3 comprises 18 residues. Germline V gene lookup returns CDR1 SGHRS and CDR2 YFSETQ. V lost 2 bases, J lost 2 bases, and 7 bases stayed unmatched. This chain's CDR3 is CASSLNPGLAGPYNEQFF. The CDR3 DNA sequence: TGCGCCAGCAGCTTAAATCCGGGACTAGCGGGGCCCTACAATGAGCAGTTCTTC.

This clonotype showed up just a few times. The gene calls are TRBV6-1 and TRBJ2-1; 11 bases agree with TRBD2. CDR1 is MNHNS and CDR2 is SASEGT in the germline V gene. There are 15 residues in the CDR3. Trimming removed 2 bases from V and 4 bases from J; junction bases left unmatched: 1. The CDR3: CASSETSGGYNEQFF. CDR3 nucleotide sequence: TGTGCCAGCAGTGAAACTAGCGGGGGTTACAATGAGCAGTTCTTC.

This clonotype is labeled large (0.1 to 1%). This rearrangement joins TRBV27 to TRBJ2-7; D call uncertain. Germline V gene lookup returns CDR1 MNHEY and CDR2 SMNVEV (reference sequence). The germline V and J ends were trimmed by 5 bases and 3 bases, with 14 bases remaining between them. The CDR3 contains 14 residues. The CDR3 region is CASSPGANRYEQYF. The CDR3 coding sequence is TGTGCCAGCAGTCCGGGCGCAAACCGCTACGAGCAGTACTTC.

Relative to its sample, this clonotype is large (0.1 to 1%). J is TRBJ2-5 and V is TRBV5-4, with TRBD1 identical over 7 bases. The CDR3 length is 13 residues. V gave up 5 bases and J gave up 3 bases; unmatched junction bases: 4. CDR1 and CDR2 from the germline V gene are SGHNT and YYREEE (reference sequence). The CDR3 protein is CASRPGTEETQYF. Here the CDR3 DNA reads TGTGCCAGCAGACCTGGGACAGAAGAGACCCAGTACTTC.

In its sample, this clonotype is large (0.1 to 1%). V and J are TRBV19 and TRBJ1-6; D is unresolved. V gave up 4 bases and J gave up 7 bases, with 14 bases separating them. Germline CDR1 and CDR2: LNHDA and SQIVND (reference sequence). The CDR3 is 15 residues long. In DNA, the CDR3 is TGTGCCAGTAGTACGGACGCAGGAACCAATTCACCCCTCCACTTT. It encodes CASSTDAGTNSPLHF. The full variable domain, with the rest looked up from reference TRBV19 and TRBJ1-6, is DGGITQSPKYLFRKEGQNVTLSCEQNLNHDAMYWYRQDPGQGLRLIYYSQIVNDFQKGDIAEGYSVSREKKESFPLTVTSAQKNPTAFYLCASSTDAGTNSPLHFGNGTRLTVT.

By frequency in the sample, this clonotype is medium-sized. The CDR3 nucleotides are TGTGCCAGTAGTATGCAGGATCAGCCCCAGCATTTT. This codes for CASSMQDQPQHF. The chain employs TRBV19 and TRBJ1-5; D is unclear. Trimming stripped 3 bases from V and 5 bases from J, with 5 bases between. The CDR3 runs to 12 residues. In germline, CDR1 is LNHDA, CDR2 SQIVND (reference sequence).

This clonotype is classed as large. The chain carries TRBV15 and TRBJ1-4, with 9 bases identical to TRBD1. J was trimmed by 8 bases and V by 2 bases; bases with no gene match: 9. The length of the CDR3 is 16 residues. CDR1 is LNHNV, CDR2 YYDKDF, per germline (reference sequence). The CDR3 DNA sequence: TGTGCCACCAGCAGAAGCAAGACAGGGGGTCGAGAAAAACTGTTTTTT. This gives the protein CATSRSKTGGREKLFF.

As regards this clonotype: Possible read error: a much larger clone is one base away. The DNA of the CDR3 is TGCGCCAGCAGCCCTGCAAGGGACACTGAAGCTTTCTTT. This codes for CASSPARDTEAFF. The chain links TRBV4-3 to TRBJ1-1; unclear D gene. The CDR3 loop spans 13 amino acids. Germline values: CDR1 LGHNA, CDR2 YSLEER. The V and J ends lost 4 bases and 3 bases respectively, with 9 bases between them.

This clonotype is medium-sized within its sample. The DNA of the CDR3 is TGTGCCAGCAGCTTCGATGCGGGGCTCCGGGATACGCAGTATTTT. This translates into CASSFDAGLRDTQYF. The chain couples TRBV5-6 to TRBJ2-3, with a possible D match to TRBD2 (6 bases). The CDR3 runs to 15 residues. V lost 2 bases and J 6 bases, leaving 16 bases between the germline ends. CDR1 is SGHDT and CDR2 is YYEEEE in the germline V gene.

In this sample, this clonotype is large. The chain employs TRBV28 and TRBJ2-3; D possibly corresponds to TRBD1 (5 bases). The CDR3 runs to 14 residues. Germline V gives CDR1 MDHEN, CDR2 SYDVKM. The V end was cut by 3 bases, the J end by 3 bases, with 10 bases between. The CDR3 DNA sequence: TGTGCCAGCAGTTTTTTATCAGGGACAGATACGCAGTATTTT. Translating gives CASSFLSGTDTQYF.

This clonotype is termed medium-sized. The V call is TRBV12-3 or TRBV12-4, the J call TRBJ2-3; D uncertain. The CDR3 runs to 14 residues. V shed 7 bases and J shed 4 bases, with 15 bases lying between them. CDR3 in amino acids: CASTRDGGPDTQYF. The CDR3 DNA is TGTGCCAGCACTCGAGACGGTGGGCCAGATACGCAGTATTTT.

A few counts support this clonotype. The V gene is TRBV6-2 or TRBV6-3, the J gene TRBJ2-1; D perhaps matches TRBD1 (5 bases). The CDR3 is 15 amino acids. Germline V gene data show CDR1 as MNHEY and CDR2 as SVGEGT. Deletions cut 5 bases from V and 4 bases from J, with 15 bases between. The CDR3 region is CASSPLIRGYNEQFF. CDR3 nucleotide sequence: TGTGCCAGCAGTCCCCTAATAAGGGGATACAATGAGCAGTTCTTC.

This clonotype ranks as large. The rearrangement uses TRBV7-9 and TRBJ2-1; D is possibly TRBD2 (5 bases). The V gene's germline CDR1 is SEHNR and CDR2 FQNEAQ (reference sequence). The CDR3 is made up of 16 amino acids. The V end lost 5 bases, the J end lost 0 bases, and 14 bases lay between the germline ends. The CDR3 nucleotides read TGTGCCAGCAGCGGGCTACGGGGTAGCTCCTACAATGAGCAGTTCTTC. This translates into CASSGLRGSSYNEQFF.

By share, this clonotype ranks as large (0.1 to 1%). The CDR3 protein is CASSWGQVSYEQYF. CDR3 nucleotide sequence: TGTGCCAGCAGTTGGGGACAGGTCTCCTACGAGCAGTACTTC. This sequence joins TRBV27 and TRBJ2-7; 8 bases map to TRBD1. Germline lookup yields CDR1 MNHEY and CDR2 SMNVEV (reference sequence). There are 14 residues in the CDR3. With 4 bases clipped from V and 0 bases from J, the junction kept 2 bases outside the gene matches.

The chain couples TRBV6-5 to TRBJ2-1; TRBD2 aligns across 8 bases. Germline CDR1 MNHEY, CDR2 SVGAGI. V lost 0 bases and J lost 5; bases outside the gene matches: 9. The CDR3 consists of 17 residues. The CDR3 sequence: CASSYSSGGGVNNEQFF. The CDR3 region has the DNA TGTGCCAGCAGTTACTCCTCGGGAGGGGGGGTTAACAATGAGCAGTTCTTC.

In its sample, this clonotype ranks as medium-sized. The V call is TRBV7-2, the J call TRBJ2-3; no clear D. Germline loops: CDR1 SGHTA, CDR2 FQGNSA. Trimming removed 1 base from V and 1 base from J, with 9 bases in between. CDR3 length: 15 residues. The CDR3 is CASSLGAYGTDTQYF. CDR3 bases: TGTGCCAGCAGCTTAGGGGCTTACGGCACAGATACGCAGTATTTT.

This clonotype is large by share. The V gene is TRBV20-1, the J gene TRBJ2-7; 11 positions match TRBD2. V lost 4 bases to trimming and J lost 1 base; unmatched junction nucleotides: 9. Germline CDR1 is DFQATT and CDR2 is SNEGSKA (reference sequence). There are 16 residues in the CDR3. The CDR3 protein is CSATRLAGIGSYEQYF. The CDR3 region has the DNA TGCAGTGCTACTAGACTAGCGGGGATCGGATCCTACGAGCAGTACTTC.

This clonotype is large within its sample. This chain connects TRBV6-5 to TRBJ1-1; D unclear. The CDR3 contains 11 residues. V was trimmed by 5 bases and J by 1 base, leaving 2 bases between them. CDR1 and CDR2 from the germline V gene are MNHEY and SVGAGI. The CDR3 coding sequence is TGTGCCAGCAGTACGAACACTGAAGCTTTCTTT. As protein: CASSTNTEAFF.

By frequency in the sample, this clonotype is large. The rearrangement links TRBV4-2 to TRBJ2-3; 8 nucleotides match TRBD2. Germline CDR1 and CDR2: LGHNA and YNFKEQ. The J segment lost 2 bases and the V segment lost 0 bases, leaving 1 base of the junction unmatched. This CDR3 comprises 15 residues. CDR3 sequence: CASSQERGVTDTQYF. CDR3 in DNA: TGTGCCAGCAGCCAAGAGCGGGGGGTCACAGATACGCAGTATTTT.

This clonotype is labeled as large. The chain is built from TRBV24-1 and TRBJ2-3, with D tentatively TRBD2 (7 bases). The ends were cut back, 0 bases at V and 0 bases at J, with 12 bases in the middle. The CDR3 has 17 residues. Germline loops: CDR1 KGHDR, CDR2 SFDVKD. CDR3 sequence reads: CATSDLGGGRSTDTQYF. The CDR3 DNA follows: TGTGCCACCAGTGATTTGGGCGGGGGCCGGAGCACAGATACGCAGTATTTT.

This clonotype is deemed large. The gene calls are TRBV4-3 and TRBJ2-3, with D unresolved. CDR1 LGHNA and CDR2 YSLEER come from the germline V gene. V gave up 0 bases and J gave up 2 bases, with 6 bases separating them. This CDR3 contains 14 residues. In DNA form, the CDR3 reads TGCGCCAGCAGCCAAGAGATCCTCACAGATACGCAGTATTTT. Residues: CASSQEILTDTQYF.

By share, this clonotype counts as large. J is TRBJ2-5 and V is TRBV24-1; 9 nucleotides line up with TRBD1. The CDR3 has 16 amino acids. With V trimmed by 4 bases and J by 2 bases, 7 bases remained unmatched. From germline, CDR1 is KGHDR and CDR2 SFDVKD. The CDR3 DNA is TGTGCCACCAGTGAACCCGGACAGGGGCTACAAGAGACCCAGTACTTC. It codes for CATSEPGQGLQETQYF.

Relative to its sample, this clonotype is large. The CDR3 is CSARRDSYTDTQYF. Written as DNA, the CDR3 is TGCAGTGCTAGACGGGACAGCTACACAGATACGCAGTATTTT. This chain uses TRBV20-1 with TRBJ2-3; 7 bases agree with TRBD1. The junction had 4 bases not matched to a gene; V was cut back by 2 bases and J by 2 bases. The CDR3 runs to 14 residues. Looked up from germline, CDR1 is DFQATT and CDR2 is SNEGSKA (reference sequence).

By proportion, this clonotype is hyperexpanded. The V and J genes are TRBV4-1 and TRBJ2-7; tentative D call: TRBD1 (6 bases). CDR1 and CDR2 (germline): MGHRA, YSYEKL. V was cut by 4 bases and J by 2 bases, with 9 bases left in between. The CDR3 is 13 residues long. The DNA of the CDR3 is TGCGCCAGCAGCCTACCAGGGGCCTACGAGCAGTACTTC. Amino acid sequence: CASSLPGAYEQYF.

The chain combines TRBV24-1 with TRBJ2-3; D may be TRBD2 (7 bases). Trimming stripped 5 bases from V and 0 bases from J, with 17 bases between. The CDR3 extends over 17 amino acids. Germline loops: CDR1 KGHDR, CDR2 SFDVKD. The CDR3 DNA sequence: TGTGCCACCAGTGGCTTGGGCGGGGGCCGGAGCACAGATACGCAGTATTTT. Residues: CATSGLGGGRSTDTQYF.

To note about this clonotype: This could be a read error, since a much larger clone is one nucleotide away. This sequence joins TRBV12-3 or TRBV12-4 and TRBJ1-1; D possibly corresponds to TRBD1 (5 bases). V was pared by 8 bases and J by 1 base, with 14 bases between. The CDR3 has 14 amino acids. This chain's CDR3 is CASGTPDSNTEAFF. In DNA, the CDR3 is TGTGCCAGCGGGACTCCCGACTCGAACACTGAAGCTTTCTTT.